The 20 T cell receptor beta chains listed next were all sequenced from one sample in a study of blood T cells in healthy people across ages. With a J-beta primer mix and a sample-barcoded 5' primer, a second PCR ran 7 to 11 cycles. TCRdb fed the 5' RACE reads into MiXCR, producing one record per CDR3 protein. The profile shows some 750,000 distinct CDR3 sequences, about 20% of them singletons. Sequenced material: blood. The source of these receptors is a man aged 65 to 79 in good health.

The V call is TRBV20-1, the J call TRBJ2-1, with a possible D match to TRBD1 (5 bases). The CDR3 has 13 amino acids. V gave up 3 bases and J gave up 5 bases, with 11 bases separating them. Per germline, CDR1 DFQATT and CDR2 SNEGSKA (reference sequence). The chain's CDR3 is CSARGTGHNEQFF. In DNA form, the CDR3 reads TGCAGTGCTAGGGGCACAGGTCACAATGAGCAGTTCTTC.

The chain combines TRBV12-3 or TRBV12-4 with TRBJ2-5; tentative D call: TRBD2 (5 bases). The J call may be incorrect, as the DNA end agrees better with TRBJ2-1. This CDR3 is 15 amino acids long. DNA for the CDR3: TGTGCCAGCAGTTTGATGGGAGTTTCCCTTGGAGAGCAGTTCTTC. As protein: CASSLMGVSLGEQFF.

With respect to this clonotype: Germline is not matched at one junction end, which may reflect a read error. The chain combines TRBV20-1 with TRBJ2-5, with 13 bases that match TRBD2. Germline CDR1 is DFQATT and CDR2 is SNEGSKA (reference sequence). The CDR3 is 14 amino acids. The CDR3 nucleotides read TGCAGTGCTTTCAGGACTAGCGGGAGCGATGAGCAGCTCTTC. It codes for CSAFRTSGSDEQLF.

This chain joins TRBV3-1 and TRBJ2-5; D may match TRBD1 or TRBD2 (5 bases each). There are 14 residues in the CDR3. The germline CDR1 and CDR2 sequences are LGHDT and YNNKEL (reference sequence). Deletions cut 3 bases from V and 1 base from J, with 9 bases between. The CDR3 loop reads CASSQGVTQETQYF. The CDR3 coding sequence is TGTGCCAGCAGCCAGGGGGTAACCCAAGAGACCCAGTACTTC.

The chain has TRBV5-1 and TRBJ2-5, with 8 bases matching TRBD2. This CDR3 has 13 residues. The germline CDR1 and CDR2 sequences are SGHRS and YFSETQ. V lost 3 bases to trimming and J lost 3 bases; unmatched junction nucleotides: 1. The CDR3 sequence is CASSSGGEETQYF. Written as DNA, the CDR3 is TGCGCCAGCAGCTCCGGGGGGGAAGAGACCCAGTACTTC.

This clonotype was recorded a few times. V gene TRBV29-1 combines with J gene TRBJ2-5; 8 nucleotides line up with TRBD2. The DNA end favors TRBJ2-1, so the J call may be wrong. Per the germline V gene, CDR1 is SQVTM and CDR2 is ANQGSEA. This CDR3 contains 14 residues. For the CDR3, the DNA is TGCAGCGTTGAACGGGGGGGTAGCGGGAATGAGCAGTTCTTC. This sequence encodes CSVERGGSGNEQFF.

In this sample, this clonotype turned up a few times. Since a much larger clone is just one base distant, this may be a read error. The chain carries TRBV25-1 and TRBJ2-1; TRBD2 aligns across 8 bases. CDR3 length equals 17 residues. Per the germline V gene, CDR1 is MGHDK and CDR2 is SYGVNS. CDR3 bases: TGTGCCAGCAGTCCGAGTAGCGGGGTAAGCTCCTACAATGGGCAGTTCTTC. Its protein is CASSPSSGVSSYNGQFF.

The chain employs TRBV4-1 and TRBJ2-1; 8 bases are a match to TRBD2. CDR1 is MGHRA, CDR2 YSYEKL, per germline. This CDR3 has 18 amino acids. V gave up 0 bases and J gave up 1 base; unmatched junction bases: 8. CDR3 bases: TGCGCCAGCAGCCAAGATGGGATGGCGGGAGGTTCCTACAATGAGCAGTTCTTC. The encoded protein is CASSQDGMAGGSYNEQFF.

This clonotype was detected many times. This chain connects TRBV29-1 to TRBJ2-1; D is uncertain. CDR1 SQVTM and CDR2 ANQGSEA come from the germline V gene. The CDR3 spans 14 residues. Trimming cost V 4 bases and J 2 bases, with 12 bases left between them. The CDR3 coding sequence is TGCAGCGTTGTTGGGTTTGGGACCTACAATGAGCAGTTCTTC. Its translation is CSVVGFGTYNEQFF.

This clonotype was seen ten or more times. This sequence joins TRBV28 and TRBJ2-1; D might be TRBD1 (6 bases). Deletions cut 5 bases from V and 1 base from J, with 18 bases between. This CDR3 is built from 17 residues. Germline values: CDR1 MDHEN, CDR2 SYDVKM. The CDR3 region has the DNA TGTGCCAGCAGTGAAAATACAGGGTTCGGGTCCTACAATGAGCAGTTCTTC. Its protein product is CASSENTGFGSYNEQFF.

The CDR3 loop is CASSPQGSGLYTQYF. CDR3 nucleotide sequence: TGCGCCAGCAGCCCACAGGGTAGCGGCCTATATACGCAGTATTTT. V usage is TRBV4-3 and J usage is TRBJ2-3; D possibly matches TRBD1 or TRBD2 (6 bases each). Per germline, CDR1 LGHNA and CDR2 YSLEER. V was shortened by 4 bases and J by 7 bases, with 18 bases between the two germline ends. The CDR3 totals 15 residues.

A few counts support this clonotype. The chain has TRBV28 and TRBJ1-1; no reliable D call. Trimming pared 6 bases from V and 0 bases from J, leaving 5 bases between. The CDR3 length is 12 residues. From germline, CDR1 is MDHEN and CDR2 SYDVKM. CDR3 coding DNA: TGTGCCAGCAGAACCTTGAACACTGAAGCTTTCTTT. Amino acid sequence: CASRTLNTEAFF.

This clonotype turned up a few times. The CDR3 DNA follows: TGCAGCGTTGAGGGTAGCGGGAGGGCCCTGGGCACAGATACGCAGTATTTT. As protein: CSVEGSGRALGTDTQYF. V gene TRBV29-1 combines with J gene TRBJ2-3; 11 bases match TRBD2. CDR1 and CDR2 (germline): SQVTM, ANQGSEA. The CDR3 is made up of 17 amino acids. J gave up 1 base and V 3 bases, and 9 bases lay outside the gene matches.

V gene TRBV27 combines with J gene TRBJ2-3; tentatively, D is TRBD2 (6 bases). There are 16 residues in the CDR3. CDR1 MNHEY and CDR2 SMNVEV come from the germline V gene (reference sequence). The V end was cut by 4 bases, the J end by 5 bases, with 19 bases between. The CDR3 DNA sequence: TGTGCCAGCAGTTCGTCTTTAGGCTGGGGAGGAGATACGCAGTATTTT. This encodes CASSSSLGWGGDTQYF.

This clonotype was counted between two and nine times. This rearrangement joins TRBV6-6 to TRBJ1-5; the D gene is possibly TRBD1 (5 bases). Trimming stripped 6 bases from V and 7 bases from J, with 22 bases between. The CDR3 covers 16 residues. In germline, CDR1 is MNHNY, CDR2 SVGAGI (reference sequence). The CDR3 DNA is TGTGCCAGCAGCCCCATGGGGGGGTCCCTTCGGCAGCCCCAGCATTTT. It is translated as CASSPMGGSLRQPQHF.

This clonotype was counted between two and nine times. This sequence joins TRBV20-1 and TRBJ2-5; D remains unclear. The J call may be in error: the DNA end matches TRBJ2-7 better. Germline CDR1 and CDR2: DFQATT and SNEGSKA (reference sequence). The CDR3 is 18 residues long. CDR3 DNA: TGCAGTGCCCCGGTTCAGGCGACAAGACATCTCTACCTCTACGAGCAGTACTTC. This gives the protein CSAPVQATRHLYLYEQYF.

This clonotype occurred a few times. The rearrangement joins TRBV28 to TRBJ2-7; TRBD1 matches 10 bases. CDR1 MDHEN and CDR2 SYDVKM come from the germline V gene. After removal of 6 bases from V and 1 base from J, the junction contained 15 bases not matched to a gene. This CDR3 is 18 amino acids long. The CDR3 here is CASSLESFRDRGSYEQYF. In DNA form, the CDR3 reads TGTGCCAGCAGCTTGGAGAGCTTCAGGGACAGGGGATCCTACGAGCAGTACTTC.

CDR3 sequence: CSVTGTGERAQYF. The CDR3 region has the DNA TGCAGCGTTACCGGGACAGGGGAGAGGGCTCAGTACTTC. The chain is built from TRBV29-1 and TRBJ2-4, with 10 bases lining up with TRBD1. This CDR3 is 13 amino acids long. Unmatched junction bases numbered 10, after V lost 5 bases and J lost 12 bases. Germline CDR1 SQVTM, CDR2 ANQGSEA.

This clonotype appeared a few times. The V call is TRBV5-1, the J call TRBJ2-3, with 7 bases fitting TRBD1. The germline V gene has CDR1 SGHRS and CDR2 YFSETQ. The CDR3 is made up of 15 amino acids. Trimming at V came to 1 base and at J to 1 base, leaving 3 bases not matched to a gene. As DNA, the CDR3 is TGCGCCAGCAGCTTGTATCAGGGGGGCACAGATACGCAGTATTTT. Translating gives CASSLYQGGTDTQYF.

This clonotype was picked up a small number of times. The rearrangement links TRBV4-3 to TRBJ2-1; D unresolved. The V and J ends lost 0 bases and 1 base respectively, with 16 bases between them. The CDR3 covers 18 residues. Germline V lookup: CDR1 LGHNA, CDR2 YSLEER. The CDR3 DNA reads TGCGCCAGCAGCCAAGAACCCCCAGGCTCTGGATCCTACAATGAGCAGTTCTTC. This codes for CASSQEPPGSGSYNEQFF.